The 13 T cell receptor beta chains listed next were all sequenced from one sample in a study of blood T cell repertoires in COVID-19. The assay was immunoSEQ multiplex PCR, and TCRdb's table has in-frame clones only and misses some. Among 200,000 to 300,000 clones listed, approximately 89% were seen once. The sample was peripheral blood. These receptors came from a man between 35 and 55 years old who had recovered from COVID-19.

CDR3 protein: CASSPVRLAGPFYEQYF. CDR3 DNA sequence: TGTGCCAGCAGTCCTGTGAGACTAGCGGGACCTTTCTACGAGCAGTACTTC. The chain couples TRBV27 to TRBJ2-7, with 11 bases lining up with TRBD2. Germline CDR1 and CDR2: MNHEY and SMNVEV (reference sequence). V shed 5 bases, J shed 3 bases, and the junction held 12 bases outside the gene matches. The CDR3 spans 17 residues.

The V call is TRBV23-1, the J call TRBJ2-3, with D maybe TRBD1 (6 bases). TRBV23-1 is an ORF, and what it does is uncertain. Trimming took 3 bases from V and 4 from J, leaving 23 bases between them. The CDR3 consists of 18 residues. The CDR3 reads CASSQAGATPKSADTQYF. The CDR3 DNA reads TGCGCCAGCAGTCAGGCAGGGGCAACACCCAAGTCGGCAGATACGCAGTATTTT.

V gene TRBV2 combines with J gene TRBJ2-6, with 12 bases fitting TRBD2. CDR1 is SNHLY, CDR2 FYNNEI, per germline. The CDR3 runs to 18 residues. The J segment lost 2 bases and the V segment lost 6 bases, leaving 8 bases of the junction unmatched. As DNA, the CDR3 is TGTGCCAGCAGGAAGACTAGCGGGAGAATCCCTGGGGCCAACGTCCTGACTTTC. Translation gives CASRKTSGRIPGANVLTF.

The V call is TRBV18, the J call TRBJ2-3, with no clear D. With 1 base removed from V and 2 bases from J, the gap between germline ends came to 16 bases. Germline loops: CDR1 KGHSH, CDR2 LQKENI. The CDR3 covers 17 residues. For the CDR3, the DNA is TGTGCCAGCTCACCACTCCCCCTTGCGGTTCCCACAGATACGCAGTATTTT. Translated, it gives CASSPLPLAVPTDTQYF. The full variable domain, completed using reference TRBV18 and TRBJ2-3, is NAGVMQNPRHLVRRRGQEARLRCSPMKGHSHVYWYRQLPEEGLKFMVYLQKENIIDESGMPKERFSAEFPKEGPSILRIQQVVRGDSAAYFCASSPLPLAVPTDTQYFGPGTRLTVL.

The CDR3 sequence: CASSSGTWQGLHGYTF. CDR3 DNA sequence: TGTGCCAGCAGTTCCGGAACGTGGCAGGGACTTCATGGCTACACCTTC. The V gene is TRBV6-5, the J gene TRBJ1-2, with D possibly TRBD1 on 5 matching bases. Germline V gene lookup returns CDR1 MNHEY and CDR2 SVGAGI. This CDR3 is 16 amino acids long. V dropped 4 bases and J dropped 6 bases, with 21 bases sitting between them.

This clone was seen more than once but under ten times. The chain carries TRBV7-9 and TRBJ2-1; D remains unclear. The CDR3 runs 13 residues. Trimming removed 5 bases from V and 8 bases from J, with 13 bases in between. Germline CDR1 and CDR2: SEHNR and FQNEAQ (reference sequence). Written as DNA, the CDR3 is TGTGCCAGCAGCCAAGGCGGTCGGGATGAGCAGTTCTTC. It yields the protein CASSQGGRDEQFF.

The V gene is TRBV9, the J gene TRBJ2-1; D is possibly TRBD1 (6 bases). The V gene lost 0 bases and the J gene lost 5 bases, with 9 bases spanning the gap. Germline CDR1 is SGDLS and CDR2 is YYNGEE. This CDR3 contains 14 residues. The CDR3 DNA reads TGTGCCAGCAGCGTAGTAGGACAGAACAATGAGCAGTTCTTC. Its translation is CASSVVGQNNEQFF.

The V and J genes are TRBV28 and TRBJ1-2; 12 bases align to TRBD1. Looked up from germline, CDR1 is MDHEN and CDR2 is SYDVKM. V trimming: 5 bases; J trimming: 7 bases; junction bases outside the gene matches: 2. The length of the CDR3 is 13 residues. The CDR3 loop is CASSRDRGLGYTF. CDR3 nucleotide sequence: TGTGCCAGCAGTCGGGACAGGGGGCTTGGCTACACCTTC.

The rearrangement joins TRBV4-3 to TRBJ2-2; 7 bases fit TRBD2. This CDR3 has 16 amino acids. V was clipped by 1 base and J by 4 bases; unmatched bases: 6. In germline, CDR1 is LGHNA, CDR2 YSLEER. CDR3 coding DNA: TGCGCCAGCAGCCAAGCGACTAGCCGGGGCACCGGGGAGCTGTTTTTT. It encodes CASSQATSRGTGELFF.

The chain recombines TRBV5-6 with TRBJ1-1, with D possibly matching TRBD1 (6 bases). This CDR3 is built from 17 residues. CDR1 is SGHDT and CDR2 is YYEEEE in the germline V gene. Trimming left V 4 bases short and J 3 bases short, with 22 bases between. The CDR3 DNA reads TGTGCCAGCAGCCCGGGGCCACACAGGGAACTGGACACTGAAGCTTTCTTT. It specifies CASSPGPHRELDTEAFF.

This chain joins TRBV4-1 and TRBJ2-7, with 10 bases identical to TRBD2. Germline trimming cut 4 bases from V and 0 bases from J; bases unmatched to any gene: 21. This CDR3 has 21 amino acids. Germline CDR1 MGHRA, CDR2 YSYEKL. CDR3 protein: CASSPTRETSGLRGGSYEQYF. CDR3 DNA: TGCGCCAGCAGCCCCACCAGGGAGACTAGCGGGCTCCGGGGGGGCTCCTACGAGCAGTACTTC.

The chain has TRBV29-1 and TRBJ2-3, with 10 positions matching TRBD2. Trimming took 7 bases from V and 3 from J; bases not matched to a gene: 1. The V gene's germline CDR1 is SQVTM and CDR2 ANQGSEA. This CDR3 contains 12 residues. The DNA of the CDR3 is TGCAGCGGTAGCGGGGGGACAGATACGCAGTATTTT. It translates to CSGSGGTDTQYF.

This clone was found once. The chain employs TRBV18 and TRBJ1-2; 7 bases align to TRBD1. The germline CDR1 and CDR2 sequences are KGHSH and LQKENI. This CDR3 has 11 residues. J was trimmed by 8 bases and V by 10 bases; bases with no gene match: 7. CDR3 in DNA: TGTGCCACAAAGGGGGCGCGCGGCTACACCTTC. Its translation: CATKGARGYTF.